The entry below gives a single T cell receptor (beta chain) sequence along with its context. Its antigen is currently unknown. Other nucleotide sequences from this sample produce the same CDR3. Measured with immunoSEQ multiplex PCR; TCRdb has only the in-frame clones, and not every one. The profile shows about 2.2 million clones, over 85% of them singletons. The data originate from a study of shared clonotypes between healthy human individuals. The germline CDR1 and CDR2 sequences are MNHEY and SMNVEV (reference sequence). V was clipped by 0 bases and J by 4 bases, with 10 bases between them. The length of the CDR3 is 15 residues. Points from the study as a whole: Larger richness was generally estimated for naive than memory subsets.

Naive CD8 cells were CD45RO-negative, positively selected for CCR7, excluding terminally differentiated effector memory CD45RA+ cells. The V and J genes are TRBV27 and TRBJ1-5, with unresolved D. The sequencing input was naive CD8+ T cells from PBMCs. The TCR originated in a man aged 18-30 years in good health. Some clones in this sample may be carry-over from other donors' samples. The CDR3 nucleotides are TGTGCCAGCAGTTTATCGAGGTACAGTAATCAGCCCCAGCATTTT. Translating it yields CASSLSRYSNQPQHF.